This is a list of T cell receptor beta chains from one sample in a study of cytomegalovirus exposure and HLA in healthy donors. Sequencing was performed with immunoSEQ multiplex PCR; in TCRdb, only in-frame clones are kept and a portion is missing. This table has about 150,000 clones, around 86% appearing once. Sequenced input: PBMCs. All receptors derive from a male donor in good health and CMV-seronegative. Each CDR3 is given with its conserved first and last residue. A D gene is named only where the DNA matches it firmly. The size of a clone is reported for some rows only, either as once, few or many, or as a class for expanded clones.

D gene: .; V gene: TRBV4-1; clone size: once; J gene: TRBJ1-6; CDR3 protein: CASSQGQSSYNSPLHF; CDR3 DNA: TGCGCCAGCAGCCAAGGACAGAGCTCCTATAATTCACCCCTCCACTTT
D gene: TRBD1; V gene: TRBV25-1; clone size: .; J gene: TRBJ1-2; CDR3 protein: CASSGVYRGLYGYTF; CDR3 DNA: TGTGCCAGCAGTGGCGTATACAGGGGGCTTTACGGCTACACCTTC
D gene: .; V gene: TRBV29-1; clone size: .; J gene: TRBJ2-7; CDR3 protein: CSVEEAVVASGTYEQYF; CDR3 DNA: TGCAGCGTTGAAGAGGCGGTAGTGGCCTCGGGAACCTACGAGCAGTACTTC
D gene: .; V gene: TRBV18; clone size: .; J gene: TRBJ1-2; CDR3 protein: CASSPRGSNYGYTF; CDR3 DNA: TGTGCCAGCTCACCAAGAGGTTCTAACTATGGCTACACCTTC
D gene: .; V gene: TRBV9; clone size: once; J gene: TRBJ2-2; CDR3 protein: CASSHQGSQGFTGELFF; CDR3 DNA: TGTGCCAGCAGCCACCAAGGGTCTCAGGGCTTTACCGGGGAGCTGTTTTTT
D gene: TRBD2; V gene: TRBV18; clone size: .; J gene: TRBJ2-3; CDR3 protein: CASSTVAGGYTDTQYF; CDR3 DNA: TGTGCCAGCTCAACTGTAGCGGGGGGATACACAGATACGCAGTATTTT
D gene: .; V gene: TRBV5-1; clone size: .; J gene: TRBJ1-4; CDR3 protein: CASSLSGGGRTNEKLFF; CDR3 DNA: TGCGCCAGCAGCTTGAGTGGGGGGGGCAGAACTAATGAAAAACTGTTTTTT
D gene: .; V gene: TRBV18; clone size: .; J gene: TRBJ1-5; CDR3 protein: CASSLDSSNQPQHF; CDR3 DNA: TGTGCCAGCTCACTGGACAGTAGCAATCAGCCCCAGCATTTT
D gene: TRBD1; V gene: TRBV2; clone size: .; J gene: TRBJ2-5; CDR3 protein: CASIRGRRETQYF; CDR3 DNA: TGTGCCAGCATAAGGGGGCGTCGAGAGACCCAGTACTTC
D gene: .; V gene: TRBV7-8; clone size: .; J gene: TRBJ1-5; CDR3 protein: CASSLRRVGEGPQHF; CDR3 DNA: TGTGCCAGCAGCTTAAGGAGGGTTGGGGAAGGGCCCCAGCATTTT
D gene: TRBD1; V gene: TRBV4-1; clone size: .; J gene: TRBJ2-7; CDR3 protein: CASSQRTGPFYEQYF; CDR3 DNA: TGCGCCAGCAGCCAGAGGACAGGACCCTTCTACGAGCAGTACTTC
D gene: .; V gene: TRBV6-1; clone size: once; J gene: TRBJ2-3; CDR3 protein: CASRRTVTDTQYF; CDR3 DNA: TGTGCCAGCAGGCGGACAGTCACAGATACGCAGTATTTT
D gene: TRBD1; V gene: TRBV7-8; clone size: .; J gene: TRBJ2-1; CDR3 protein: CASSLLQGIYNEQFF; CDR3 DNA: TGTGCCAGCAGCTTATTACAGGGGATCTACAATGAGCAGTTCTTC
D gene: TRBD2; V gene: TRBV27; clone size: few; J gene: TRBJ2-2; CDR3 protein: CASRYGRGGWNTGELFF; CDR3 DNA: TGTGCCAGCAGATATGGGCGCGGGGGGTGGAACACCGGGGAGCTGTTTTTT
D gene: .; V gene: TRBV29-1; clone size: .; J gene: TRBJ2-3; CDR3 protein: CSVARAGTDTQYF; CDR3 DNA: TGCAGCGTTGCCCGCGCGGGAACAGATACGCAGTATTTT
D gene: TRBD1; V gene: TRBV27; clone size: .; J gene: TRBJ1-2; CDR3 protein: CASTLTGDGGGYTF; CDR3 DNA: TGTGCCAGCACCCTAACAGGGGACGGGGGCGGCTACACCTTC
D gene: TRBD1; V gene: TRBV9; clone size: .; J gene: TRBJ1-4; CDR3 protein: CASSVEGTGGDNEKLFF; CDR3 DNA: TGTGCCAGCAGCGTAGAGGGGACAGGGGGTGATAATGAAAAACTGTTTTTT
D gene: .; V gene: TRBV12-5; clone size: .; J gene: TRBJ1-4; CDR3 protein: CASGLVQARSGEKLFF; CDR3 DNA: TGTGCTAGTGGTTTGGTACAAGCGCGATCGGGTGAAAAACTGTTTTTT
D gene: .; V gene: TRBV27; clone size: .; J gene: TRBJ2-3; CDR3 protein: CASSPPGGQQYF; CDR3 DNA: TGTGCCAGCAGCCCTCCCGGAGGGCAACAGTATTTT
D gene: TRBD2; V gene: TRBV5-1; clone size: .; J gene: TRBJ2-5; CDR3 protein: CASSPRTSFLRETQYF; CDR3 DNA: TGCGCCAGCAGCCCACGGACTAGCTTCTTGCGGGAGACCCAGTACTTC
D gene: .; V gene: TRBV19; clone size: .; J gene: TRBJ1-4; CDR3 protein: CASSISGSTGEKLFF; CDR3 DNA: TGTGCCAGTAGTATATCCGGGTCCACTGGCGAAAAACTGTTTTTT
D gene: .; V gene: TRBV30; clone size: once; J gene: TRBJ2-5; CDR3 protein: CAWSDSETQYF; CDR3 DNA: TGTGCCTGGAGTGATAGCGAGACCCAGTACTTC
D gene: .; V gene: TRBV27; clone size: .; J gene: TRBJ2-2; CDR3 protein: CASSSFWTDTNTGELFF; CDR3 DNA: TGTGCCAGCAGTTCCTTCTGGACTGACACGAACACCGGGGAGCTGTTTTTT
D gene: TRBD1; V gene: TRBV7-9; clone size: .; J gene: TRBJ2-1; CDR3 protein: CASSLHRGAYNEQFF; CDR3 DNA: TGTGCCAGCAGCTTACACAGGGGAGCCTACAATGAGCAGTTCTTC
D gene: .; V gene: TRBV7-8; clone size: few; J gene: TRBJ2-7; CDR3 protein: CASSLLQGNEQYF; CDR3 DNA: TGTGCCAGCAGCTTGCTCCAGGGGAACGAGCAGTACTTC
D gene: .; V gene: TRBV6-1; clone size: .; J gene: TRBJ2-5; CDR3 protein: CASRRQTNGETQYF; CDR3 DNA: TGTGCCAGCAGACGACAGACAAACGGAGAGACCCAGTACTTC
D gene: TRBD1; V gene: TRBV11-3; clone size: .; J gene: TRBJ2-1; CDR3 protein: CASSPRQGSYNEQFF; CDR3 DNA: TGTGCCAGCAGCCCGCGACAGGGGTCCTACAATGAGCAGTTCTTC
D gene: TRBD2; V gene: TRBV7-9; clone size: once; J gene: TRBJ2-1; CDR3 protein: CASSFGLAGDNEQFF; CDR3 DNA: TGTGCCAGCAGCTTCGGACTAGCGGGGGACAATGAGCAGTTCTTC
D gene: .; V gene: TRBV5-8; clone size: few; J gene: TRBJ2-7; CDR3 protein: CASSLVSGDALLQYF; CDR3 DNA: TGTGCCAGCAGCTTGGTGTCAGGGGACGCTCTACTACAGTACTTC
D gene: TRBD2; V gene: TRBV12-5; clone size: .; J gene: TRBJ2-1; CDR3 protein: CASGLGDYHLEQFF; CDR3 DNA: TGTGCTAGTGGTTTGGGGGACTACCACCTTGAGCAGTTCTTC
D gene: TRBD1; V gene: TRBV6-5; clone size: .; J gene: TRBJ2-1; CDR3 protein: CASRRQGAADEQFF; CDR3 DNA: TGTGCCAGCAGAAGACAGGGGGCCGCGGATGAGCAGTTCTTC
D gene: TRBD1; V gene: TRBV29-1; clone size: .; J gene: TRBJ1-2; CDR3 protein: CSVWTGDGYTF; CDR3 DNA: TGCAGCGTATGGACAGGTGACGGCTACACCTTC